This T cell receptor (beta chain) was profiled in a study of blood T cell repertoires in COVID-19. Study summary: There were acute and convalescent COVID-19 samples, and they came from the United States, Italy and Spain. Sources were T cells, B-cell-depleted T cells, or PBMCs; the material itself was cDNA or gDNA.

As processed by the authors: Nucleated cell number was recorded as an estimate derived from reference gene primer amplification. Profiled with immunoSEQ multiplex PCR; TCRdb holds only in-frame clones, not every one. D and trimming come from the DNA, and the V and J calls and clone size come from that table. In the table there are roughly 170,000 clones, 84% of which are singletons. The CDR3 spans 12 residues. With 4 bases clipped from V and 11 bases from J, the junction kept 8 bases outside the gene matches. The V gene's germline CDR1 is SGHRS and CDR2 YFSETQ. The genes are TRBV5-1 and TRBJ1-1; the match to TRBD1 covers 7 bases. The sample comprised peripheral blood. The source of this sequence is a human donor in a cohort sampled during active COVID-19. This CDR3 is CASSADRDAAFF. In nucleotides, the CDR3 is TGCGCCAGCAGCGCCGACAGGGACGCCGCTTTCTTT. Drawing the rest from reference TRBV5-1 and TRBJ1-1, the complete variable domain is KAGVTQTPRYLIKTRGQQVTLSCSPISGHRSVSWYQQTPGQGLQFLFEYFSETQRNKGNFPGRFSGRQFSNSRSEMNVSTLELGDSALYLCASSADRDAAFFGQGTRLTVV.